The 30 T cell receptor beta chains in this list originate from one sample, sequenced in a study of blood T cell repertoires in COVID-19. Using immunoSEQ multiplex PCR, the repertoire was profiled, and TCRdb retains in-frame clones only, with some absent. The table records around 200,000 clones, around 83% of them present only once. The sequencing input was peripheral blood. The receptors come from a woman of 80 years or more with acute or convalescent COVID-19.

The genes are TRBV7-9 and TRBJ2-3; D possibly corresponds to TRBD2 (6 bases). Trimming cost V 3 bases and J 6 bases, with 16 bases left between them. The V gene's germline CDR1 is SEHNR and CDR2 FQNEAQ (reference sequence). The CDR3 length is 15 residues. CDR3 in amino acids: CASSLEGGRADTQYF. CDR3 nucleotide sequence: TGTGCCAGCAGCTTGGAGGGAGGAAGGGCGGATACGCAGTATTTT.

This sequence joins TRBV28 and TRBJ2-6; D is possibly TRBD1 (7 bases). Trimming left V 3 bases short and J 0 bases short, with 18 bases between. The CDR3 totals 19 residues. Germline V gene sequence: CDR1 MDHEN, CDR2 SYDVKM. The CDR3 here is CASSFPAGGYSSGANVLTF. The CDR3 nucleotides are TGTGCCAGCAGTTTTCCGGCAGGGGGGTATTCCTCTGGGGCCAACGTCCTGACTTTC.

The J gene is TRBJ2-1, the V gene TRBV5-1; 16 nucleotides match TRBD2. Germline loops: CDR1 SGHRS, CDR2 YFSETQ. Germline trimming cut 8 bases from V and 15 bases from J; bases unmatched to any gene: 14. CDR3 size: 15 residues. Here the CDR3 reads CASAGTSGRALRVFF. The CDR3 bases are TGCGCCAGTGCCGGGACTAGCGGGAGGGCCCTTAGGGTGTTCTTC. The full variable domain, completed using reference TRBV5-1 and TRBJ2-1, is KAGVTQTPRYLIKTRGQQVTLSCSPISGHRSVSWYQQTPGQGLQFLFEYFSETQRNKGNFPGRFSGRQFSNSRSEMNVSTLELGDSALYLCASAGTSGRALRVFFGPGTRLTVL.

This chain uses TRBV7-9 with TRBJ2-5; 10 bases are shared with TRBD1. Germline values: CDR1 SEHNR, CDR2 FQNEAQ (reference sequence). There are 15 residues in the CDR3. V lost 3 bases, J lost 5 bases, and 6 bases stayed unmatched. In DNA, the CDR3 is TGTGCCAGCAGCTTCGGGACAGGGGTTTGGGAGACCCAGTACTTC. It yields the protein CASSFGTGVWETQYF.

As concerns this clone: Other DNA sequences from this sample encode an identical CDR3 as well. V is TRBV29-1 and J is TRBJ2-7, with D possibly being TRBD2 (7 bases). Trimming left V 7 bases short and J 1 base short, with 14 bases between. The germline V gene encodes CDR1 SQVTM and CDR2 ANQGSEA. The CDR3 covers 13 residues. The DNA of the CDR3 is TGCAGCGGGAGGGAGGGGGGGTCCTACGAGCAGTACTTC. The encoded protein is CSGREGGSYEQYF.

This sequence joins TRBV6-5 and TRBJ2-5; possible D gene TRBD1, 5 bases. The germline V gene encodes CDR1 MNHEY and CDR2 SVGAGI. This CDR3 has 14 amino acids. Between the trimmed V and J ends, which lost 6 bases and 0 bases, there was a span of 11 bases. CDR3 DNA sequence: TGTGCCAGCAGGACAGAATTGTACCAAGAGACCCAGTACTTC. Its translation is CASRTELYQETQYF.

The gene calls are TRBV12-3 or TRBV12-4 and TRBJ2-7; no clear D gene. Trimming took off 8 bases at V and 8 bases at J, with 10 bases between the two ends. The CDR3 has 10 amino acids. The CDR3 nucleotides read TGTGCCAGCTGTTCCAGAAAGCAGTACTTC. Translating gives CASCSRKQYF.

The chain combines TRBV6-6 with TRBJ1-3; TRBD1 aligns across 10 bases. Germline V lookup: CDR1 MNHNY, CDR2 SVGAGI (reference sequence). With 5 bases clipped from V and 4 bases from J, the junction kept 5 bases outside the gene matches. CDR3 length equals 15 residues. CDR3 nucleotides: TGTGCCAGCAGTACCGGACAGGGGGAAGGAAACACCATATATTTT. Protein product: CASSTGQGEGNTIYF.

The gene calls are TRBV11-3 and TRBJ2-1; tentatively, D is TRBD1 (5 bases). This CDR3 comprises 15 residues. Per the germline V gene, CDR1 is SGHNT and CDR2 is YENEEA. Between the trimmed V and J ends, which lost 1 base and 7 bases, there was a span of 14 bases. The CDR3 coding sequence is TGTGCCAGCAGCTTAGGCGTTAGCAGGGTGAATGAGCAGTTCTTC. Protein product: CASSLGVSRVNEQFF.

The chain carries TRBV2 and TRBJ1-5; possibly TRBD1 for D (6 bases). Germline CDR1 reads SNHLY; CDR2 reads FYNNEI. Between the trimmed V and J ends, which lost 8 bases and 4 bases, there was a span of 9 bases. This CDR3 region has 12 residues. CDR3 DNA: TGTGCCAGCGGACAGAGTAATCAGCCCCAGCATTTT. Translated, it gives CASGQSNQPQHF.

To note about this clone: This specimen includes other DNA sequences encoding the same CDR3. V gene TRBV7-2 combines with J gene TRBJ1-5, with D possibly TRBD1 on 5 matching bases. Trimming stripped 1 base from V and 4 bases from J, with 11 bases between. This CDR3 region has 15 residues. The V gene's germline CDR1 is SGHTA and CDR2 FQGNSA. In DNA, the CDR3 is TGTGCCAGCAGCTTAGTACGGGGGAATAATCAGCCCCAGCATTTT. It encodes CASSLVRGNNQPQHF.

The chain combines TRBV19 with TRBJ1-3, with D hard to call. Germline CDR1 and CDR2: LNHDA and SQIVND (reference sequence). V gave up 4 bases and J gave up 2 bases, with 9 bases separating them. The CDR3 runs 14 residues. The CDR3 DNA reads TGTGCCAGTAGTACGGTGGTGGCTGGAAACACCATATATTTT. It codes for CASSTVVAGNTIYF.

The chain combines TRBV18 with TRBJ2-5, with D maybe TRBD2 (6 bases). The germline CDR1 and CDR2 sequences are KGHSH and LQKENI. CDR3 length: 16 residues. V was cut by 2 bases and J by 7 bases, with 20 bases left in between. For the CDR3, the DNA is TGTGCCAGCTCACCATTTGGAGGGGACCTAGGTATGACCCAGTACTTC. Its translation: CASSPFGGDLGMTQYF.

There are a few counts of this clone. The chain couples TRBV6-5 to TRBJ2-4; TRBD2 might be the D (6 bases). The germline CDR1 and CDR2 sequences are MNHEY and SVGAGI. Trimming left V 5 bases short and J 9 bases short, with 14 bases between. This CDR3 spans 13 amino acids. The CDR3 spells CASSPGVGGIQYF. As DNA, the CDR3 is TGTGCCAGCAGTCCGGGGGTTGGCGGCATTCAGTACTTC.

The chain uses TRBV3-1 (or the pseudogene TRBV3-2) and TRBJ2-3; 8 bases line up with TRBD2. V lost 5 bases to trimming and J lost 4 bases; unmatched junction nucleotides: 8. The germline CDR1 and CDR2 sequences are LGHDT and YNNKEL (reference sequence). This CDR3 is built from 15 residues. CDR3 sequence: CASSKLAEPPDTQYF. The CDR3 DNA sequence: TGTGCCAGCAGCAAACTAGCGGAGCCTCCAGATACGCAGTATTTT.

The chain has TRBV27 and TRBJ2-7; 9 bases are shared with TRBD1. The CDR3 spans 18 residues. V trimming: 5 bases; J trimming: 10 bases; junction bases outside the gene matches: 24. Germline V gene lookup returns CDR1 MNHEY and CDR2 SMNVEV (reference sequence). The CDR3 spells CASSPLSPTGFKGQGQYF. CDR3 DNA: TGTGCCAGCAGTCCCCTCTCCCCCACAGGATTCAAGGGACAGGGCCAGTACTTC.

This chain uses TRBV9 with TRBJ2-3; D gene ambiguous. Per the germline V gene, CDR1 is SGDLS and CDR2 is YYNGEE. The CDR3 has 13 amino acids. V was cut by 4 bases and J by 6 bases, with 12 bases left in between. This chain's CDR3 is CASSPLSLDTQYF. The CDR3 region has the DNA TGTGCCAGCAGCCCCCTATCCCTGGATACGCAGTATTTT. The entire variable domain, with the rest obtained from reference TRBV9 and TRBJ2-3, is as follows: DSGVTQTPKHLITATGQRVTLRCSPRSGDLSVYWYQQSLDQGLQFLIQYYNGEERAKGNILERFSAQQFPDLHSELNLSSLELGDSALYFCASSPLSLDTQYFGPGTRLTVL.

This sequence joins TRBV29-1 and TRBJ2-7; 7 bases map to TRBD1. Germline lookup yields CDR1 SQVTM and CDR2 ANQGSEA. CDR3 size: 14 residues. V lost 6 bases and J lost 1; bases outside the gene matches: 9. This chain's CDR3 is CSVRWGQISYEQYF. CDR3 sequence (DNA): TGCAGCGTCCGATGGGGACAGATATCCTACGAGCAGTACTTC.

In nucleotides, the CDR3 is TGTGCCACCAGCAGGAGATCGGTAGGAGCCTACGAGCAGTACTTC. Translated: CATSRRSVGAYEQYF. The chain links TRBV15 to TRBJ2-7; D is undetermined. V lost 3 bases and J 2 bases, leaving 14 bases between the germline ends. CDR1 and CDR2 from the germline V gene are LNHNV and YYDKDF (reference sequence). There are 15 residues in the CDR3.

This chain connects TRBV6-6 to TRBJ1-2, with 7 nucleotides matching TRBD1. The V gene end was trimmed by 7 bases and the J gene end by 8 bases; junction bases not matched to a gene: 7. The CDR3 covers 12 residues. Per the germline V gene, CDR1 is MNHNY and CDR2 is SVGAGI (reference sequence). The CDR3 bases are TGTGCCAGCATTCTAAGGGGACAGGGCTACACCTTC. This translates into CASILRGQGYTF.

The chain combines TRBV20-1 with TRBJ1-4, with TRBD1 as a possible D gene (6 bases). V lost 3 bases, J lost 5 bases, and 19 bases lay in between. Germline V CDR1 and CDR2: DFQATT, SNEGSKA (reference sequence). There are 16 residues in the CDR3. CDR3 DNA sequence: TGCAGTGCTAGTCCTCCCTCAGGGGACCTCAATGAAAAACTGTTTTTT. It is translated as CSASPPSGDLNEKLFF.

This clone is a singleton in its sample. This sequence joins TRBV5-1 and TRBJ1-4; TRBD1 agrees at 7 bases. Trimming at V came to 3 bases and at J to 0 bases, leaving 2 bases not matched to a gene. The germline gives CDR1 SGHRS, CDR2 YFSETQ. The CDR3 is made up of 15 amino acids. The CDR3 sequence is CASSSDRPTNEKLFF. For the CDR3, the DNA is TGCGCCAGCAGCTCGGACAGGCCAACTAATGAAAAACTGTTTTTT. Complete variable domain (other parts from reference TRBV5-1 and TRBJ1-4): KAGVTQTPRYLIKTRGQQVTLSCSPISGHRSVSWYQQTPGQGLQFLFEYFSETQRNKGNFPGRFSGRQFSNSRSEMNVSTLELGDSALYLCASSSDRPTNEKLFFGSGTQLSVL.

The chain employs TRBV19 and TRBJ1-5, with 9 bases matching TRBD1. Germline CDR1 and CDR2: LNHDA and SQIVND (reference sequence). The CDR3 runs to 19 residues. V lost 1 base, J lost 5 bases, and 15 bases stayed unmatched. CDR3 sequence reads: CASSIGARDRDLGYQPQHF. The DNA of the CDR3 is TGTGCCAGTAGTATAGGGGCAAGGGACAGGGATTTAGGTTATCAGCCCCAGCATTTT.

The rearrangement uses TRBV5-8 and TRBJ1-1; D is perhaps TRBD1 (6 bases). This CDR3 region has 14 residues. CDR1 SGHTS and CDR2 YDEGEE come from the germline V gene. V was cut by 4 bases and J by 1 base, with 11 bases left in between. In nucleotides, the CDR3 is TGTGCCAGCAGCCTTATAGGGGGGAACACTGAAGCTTTCTTT. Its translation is CASSLIGGNTEAFF.

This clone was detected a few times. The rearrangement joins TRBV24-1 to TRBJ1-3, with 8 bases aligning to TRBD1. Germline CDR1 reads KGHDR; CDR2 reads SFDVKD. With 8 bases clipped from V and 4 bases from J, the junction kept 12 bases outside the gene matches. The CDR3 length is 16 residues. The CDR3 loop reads CATTRRQGTGGNTIYF. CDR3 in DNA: TGTGCCACCACCAGGAGACAGGGGACGGGAGGAAACACCATATATTTT.

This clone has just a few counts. The CDR3 region is CASSLGASGTKNIQYF. The CDR3 nucleotides read TGTGCCAGCAGTCTAGGGGCTAGCGGGACCAAAAACATTCAGTACTTC. The chain has TRBV27 and TRBJ2-4, with 9 bases identical to TRBD2. CDR1 and CDR2 from the germline V gene are MNHEY and SMNVEV (reference sequence). CDR3 length equals 16 residues. Trimming took 5 bases from V and 2 from J; bases not matched to a gene: 7.

CDR3 bases: TGTGCCTGGGGACAGGGTGGAAACACCATATATTTT. The encoded protein is CAWGQGGNTIYF. V gene TRBV30 combines with J gene TRBJ1-3, with 8 bases lining up with TRBD1. Germline CDR1 and CDR2: GTSNPN and SVGIG (reference sequence). The junction had 0 bases not matched to a gene; V was cut back by 5 bases and J by 3 bases. CDR3 length: 12 residues.

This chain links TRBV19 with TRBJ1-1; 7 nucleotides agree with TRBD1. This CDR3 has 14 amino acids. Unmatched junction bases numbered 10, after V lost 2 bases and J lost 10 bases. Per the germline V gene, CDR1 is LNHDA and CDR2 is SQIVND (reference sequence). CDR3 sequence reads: CASSIRGQLSVAFF. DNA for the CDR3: TGTGCCAGTAGTATAAGGGGGCAGTTAAGTGTAGCTTTCTTT.

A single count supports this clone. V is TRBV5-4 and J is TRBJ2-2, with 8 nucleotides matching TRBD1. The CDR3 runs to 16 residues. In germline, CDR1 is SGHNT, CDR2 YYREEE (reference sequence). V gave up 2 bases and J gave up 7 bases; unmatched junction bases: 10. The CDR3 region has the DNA TGTGCCAGCAGCTTAAGGCAGGGGGCGCAGAACGGGGAGCTGTTTTTT. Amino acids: CASSLRQGAQNGELFF. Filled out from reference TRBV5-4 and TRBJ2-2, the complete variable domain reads ETGVTQSPTHLIKTRGQQVTLRCSSQSGHNTVSWYQQALGQGPQFIFQYYREEENGRGNFPPRFSGLQFPNYSSELNVNALELDDSALYLCASSLRQGAQNGELFFGEGSRLTVL.

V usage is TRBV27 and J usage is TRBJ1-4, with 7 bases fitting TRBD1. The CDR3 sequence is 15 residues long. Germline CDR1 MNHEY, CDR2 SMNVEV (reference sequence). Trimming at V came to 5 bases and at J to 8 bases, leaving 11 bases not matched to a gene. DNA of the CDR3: TGTGCCAGCAGTCCTGCAGGGGGACGGAAGGAAAAACTGTTTTTT. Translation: CASSPAGGRKEKLFF.